This is a list of T cell receptor beta chains from one sample in a study of beta chain features in type 1 diabetes. Assay: immunoSEQ multiplex PCR; the TCRdb copy retains only in-frame clones and omits some. The sample yields 70,000 to 95,000 clones, 25% to 35% seen once. Material: stem cell memory CD4+ T cells from blood. The receptors originated from a woman between 18 and 29 years old in good health. Each CDR3 is given with its conserved first and last residue. A D gene is named only where the DNA matches it firmly. Not every row has a clone size; where given, it reads once, few, many or a size class.

12	NA	NA	TRBV7-9	TRBJ2-7	CASSSQGYEQYF	TGTGCCAGCAGCTCCCAGGGGTACGAGCAGTACTTC
14	few	TRBD1	TRBV2	TRBJ2-1	CASSEAVGQAQQFF	TGTGCCAGCAGTGAAGCCGTGGGACAGGCTCAGCAGTTCTTC
16	once	TRBD2	TRBV4-1	TRBJ2-1	CASSPDWGLAGNEQFF	TGCGCCAGCAGCCCAGACTGGGGGCTAGCGGGCAATGAGCAGTTCTTC
15	few	TRBD2	TRBV29-1	TRBJ2-5	CSAGGVAGGQETQYF	TGCAGCGCTGGTGGGGTAGCGGGGGGCCAAGAGACCCAGTACTTC
17	NA	TRBD1	TRBV5-1	TRBJ2-6	CASSLAGQGAGANVLTF	TGCGCCAGCAGCTTGGCCGGACAGGGAGCTGGGGCCAACGTCCTGACTTTC
14	few	NA	TRBV5-1	TRBJ1-2	CASSLVLTDYGYTF	TGCGCCAGCAGCTTGGTCTTGACAGACTATGGCTACACCTTC
17	NA	NA	TRBV23-1	TRBJ1-4	CASSQSKKAATNEKLFF	TGCGCCAGCAGTCAATCTAAGAAAGCTGCAACTAATGAAAAACTGTTTTTT
17	NA	NA	TRBV5-6	TRBJ2-1	CASSLAGLALSYNEQFF	TGTGCCAGCAGCTTGGCTGGTCTAGCGCTATCCTACAATGAGCAGTTCTTC
15	NA	TRBD1	TRBV19	TRBJ2-7	CASSTRTGFSYEQYF	TGTGCCAGTAGTACCAGGACAGGATTCTCCTACGAGCAGTACTTC
15	once	NA	TRBV23-1	TRBJ2-5	CASKLYYLTQETQYF	TGCGCCAGCAAACTATATTACCTCACCCAAGAGACCCAGTACTTC
16	few	TRBD1	TRBV6-5	TRBJ1-2	CASSYTDRATNYGYTF	TGTGCCAGCAGTTACACAGACAGGGCAACTAACTATGGCTACACCTTC
12	few	NA	TRBV7-2	TRBJ1-5	CASSRDRGPQHF	TGTGCCAGCAGCCGCGACCGGGGGCCCCAGCATTTT
15	few	NA	TRBV5-1	TRBJ1-2	CASSLVGRGLHGYTF	TGCGCCAGCAGCTTGGTAGGCAGGGGCTTGCATGGCTACACCTTC
16	NA	TRBD2	TRBV5-1	TRBJ2-1	CASSGGGTSGSGEQFF	TGCGCCAGCAGCGGGGGAGGGACTAGCGGGAGTGGTGAGCAGTTCTTC
14	NA	NA	TRBV10-3	TRBJ1-6	CAIRDSSYNSPLHF	TGTGCCATCAGGGACAGCTCCTATAATTCACCCCTCCACTTT
15	NA	TRBD2	TRBV7-9	TRBJ2-7	CASSAVGGISYEQYF	TGTGCCAGCAGCGCGGTGGGAGGGATCTCCTACGAGCAGTACTTC
15	NA	TRBD1	TRBV5-1	TRBJ2-5	CASSLLTGIKETQYF	TGCGCCAGCAGCCTCCTGACAGGGATCAAAGAGACCCAGTACTTC
15	few	TRBD1	TRBV5-1	TRBJ2-5	CASSLGQGLGETQYF	TGCGCCAGCAGCTTGGGACAGGGGCTAGGAGAGACCCAGTACTTC
15	few	TRBD1	TRBV6-1	TRBJ2-1	CASSDAGTGRIEQFF	TGTGCCAGCAGTGACGCCGGGACAGGACGAATTGAGCAGTTCTTC
19	NA	TRBD2	TRBV4-2	TRBJ2-1	CASSQVGTSGVSSYNEQFF	TGTGCCAGCAGCCAAGTAGGGACTAGCGGGGTGAGCTCCTACAATGAGCAGTTCTTC
16	NA	TRBD2	TRBV7-2	TRBJ2-3	CASSASGTRGGDTQYF	TGTGCCAGCAGCGCCTCCGGGACTAGGGGGGGAGATACGCAGTATTTT
16	few	NA	TRBV27	TRBJ2-7	CASSNLGGQSSYEQYF	TGTGCCAGCAGTAATTTGGGGGGGCAGAGCTCCTACGAGCAGTACTTC
15	NA	TRBD2	TRBV6-5	TRBJ2-2	CASSSGTSYTGELFF	TGTGCCAGCAGCTCCGGGACTAGCTATACCGGGGAGCTGTTTTTT
14	NA	NA	TRBV5-1	TRBJ1-1	CASTPEVSGREAFF	TGCGCCAGCACCCCGGAGGTTTCCGGGCGGGAAGCTTTCTTT
17	NA	TRBD2	TRBV27	TRBJ2-1	CASSPASGRSSGNEQFF	TGTGCCAGCAGTCCCGCTAGCGGGAGGTCCTCAGGGAATGAGCAGTTCTTC
13	few	NA	TRBV11-2	TRBJ1-5	CASSLRRGQPQHF	TGTGCCAGCAGCCTTAGAAGAGGGCAGCCCCAGCATTTT
14	NA	NA	TRBV7-2	TRBJ2-7	CASSKQGRDYEQYF	TGTGCCAGCAGCAAGCAGGGTAGGGACTACGAGCAGTACTTC
16	few	TRBD1	TRBV4-2	TRBJ1-6	CASSHGQGTYNSPLHF	TGTGCCAGCAGCCATGGACAGGGGACATATAATTCACCCCTCCACTTT
13	NA	NA	TRBV6-1	TRBJ1-2	CASARQARDGYTF	TGTGCCAGCGCAAGACAGGCCCGGGATGGCTACACCTTC
16	NA	NA	TRBV7-2	TRBJ1-5	CASSLAIRGGNQPQHF	TGTGCCAGCAGCTTAGCGATTAGAGGAGGCAATCAGCCCCAGCATTTT
14	NA	TRBD1	TRBV30	TRBJ1-5	CAWSVGTVNQPQHF	TGTGCCTGGAGTGTTGGGACAGTAAATCAGCCCCAGCATTTT
14	few	NA	TRBV14	TRBJ2-1	CASSQHRLALEQFF	TGTGCCAGCAGCCAGCATCGGTTAGCGCTTGAGCAGTTCTTC
14	NA	TRBD1	TRBV2	TRBJ1-2	CASSDIRGPYGYTF	TGTGCCAGCAGTGACATCAGGGGGCCCTATGGCTACACCTTC
15	NA	NA	TRBV19	TRBJ1-2	CASTPGQGGRNGYTF	TGTGCCAGTACCCCCGGGCAGGGTGGAAGAAATGGCTACACCTTC
16	NA	NA	TRBV4-1	TRBJ1-1	CASSQARTAPNTEAFF	TGCGCCAGCAGCCAAGCCCGGACAGCCCCTAACACTGAAGCTTTCTTT
16	NA	TRBD1	TRBV5-1	TRBJ2-3	CASSLAATGVYDTQYF	TGCGCCAGCAGCTTGGCCGCGACAGGGGTTTACGATACGCAGTATTTT
16	NA	TRBD2	TRBV5-1	TRBJ2-1	CASSLGALAGRNEQFF	TGCGCCAGCAGCTTGGGGGCTCTAGCGGGGAGGAATGAGCAGTTCTTC
14	NA	NA	TRBV11-2	TRBJ2-7	CASSLVPGFYEQYF	TGTGCCAGCAGCTTAGTCCCCGGGTTCTACGAGCAGTACTTC
14	once	TRBD1	TRBV15	TRBJ1-2	CATSPRATGDGYTF	TGTGCCACCAGTCCCCGGGCGACAGGGGATGGCTACACCTTC
14	NA	TRBD1	TRBV7-9	TRBJ2-1	CASSPGTGVDEQFF	TGTGCCAGCAGTCCCGGGACAGGGGTCGATGAGCAGTTCTTC
13	few	TRBD2	TRBV7-2	TRBJ2-7	CASRLAGAYEQYF	TGTGCCAGCCGGCTAGCGGGAGCCTACGAGCAGTACTTC
13	few	NA	TRBV7-9	TRBJ2-1	CASSSRGTNEQFF	TGTGCCAGCAGTTCCCGAGGTACCAATGAGCAGTTCTTC
14	once	TRBD2	TRBV6-1	TRBJ2-3	CASSLAGGGDTQYF	TGTGCCAGCAGTTTAGCGGGAGGAGGTGATACGCAGTATTTT
15	many	NA	TRBV7-2	TRBJ2-1	CASSGSGLSYNEQFF	TGTGCCAGCAGCGGTAGCGGACTCTCCTACAATGAGCAGTTCTTC